One sample yielded the 9 T cell receptor beta chains listed below, sequenced in a study of blood T cell repertoires in COVID-19. The repertoire was sequenced with immunoSEQ multiplex PCR; TCRdb's copy has only in-frame clones and lacks some. The sample includes tens of thousands of clones, 80% to 85% of them seen just once. Input material: peripheral blood. The receptors shown here come from a human donor in a cohort sampled during active COVID-19.

This clone was seen a few times. The CDR3 spells CASSLGLAESDTQYF. For the CDR3, the DNA is TGTGCCAGCAGCTTGGGACTAGCGGAGTCAGATACGCAGTATTTT. The J gene is TRBJ2-3, the V gene TRBV11-2, with 11 bases fitting TRBD2. Looked up from germline, CDR1 is SGHAT and CDR2 is FQNNGV. Trimming at V came to 3 bases and at J to 4 bases, leaving 3 bases not matched to a gene. The CDR3 runs to 15 residues.

The chain joins TRBV19 to TRBJ2-7; 9 bases match TRBD1. The CDR3 has 13 residues. The germline V gene encodes CDR1 LNHDA and CDR2 SQIVND (reference sequence). V lost 9 bases and J lost 6; bases outside the gene matches: 9. CDR3 in amino acids: CASQDRGGLEQYF. CDR3 in DNA: TGTGCCAGCCAGGACAGGGGCGGTCTCGAGCAGTACTTC.

CDR3 in amino acids: CASSGEGSGRAPSYEQYF. CDR3 DNA: TGTGCCAGCAGCGGAGAAGGTAGCGGGAGGGCCCCCTCCTACGAGCAGTACTTC. The chain is built from TRBV4-2 and TRBJ2-7, with 11 nucleotides matching TRBD2. Germline V gene lookup returns CDR1 LGHNA and CDR2 YNFKEQ. CDR3 size: 18 residues. Losses at the gene ends were 5 bases for V and 0 bases for J; bases not matched to a gene: 12.

V is TRBV7-2 and J is TRBJ1-5; D might be TRBD1 (6 bases). V was cut by 5 bases and J by 0 bases, with 14 bases left in between. CDR1 is SGHTA and CDR2 is FQGNSA in the germline V gene. The CDR3 sequence is 16 residues long. CDR3 loop: CASSPGTPYSNQPQHF. The CDR3 DNA is TGTGCCAGCAGCCCAGGGACACCTTATAGCAATCAGCCCCAGCATTTT. Drawing the rest from reference TRBV7-2 and TRBJ1-5, the complete variable domain is GAGVSQSPSNKVTEKGKDVELRCDPISGHTALYWYRQSLGQGLEFLIYFQGNSAPDKSGLPSDRFSAERTGGSVSTLTIQRTQQEDSAVYLCASSPGTPYSNQPQHFGDGTRLSIL.

This clone occurred once. The chain links TRBV9 to TRBJ2-7; TRBD2 matches 7 bases. Germline loops: CDR1 SGDLS, CDR2 YYNGEE. The CDR3 loop spans 17 amino acids. After removal of 3 bases from V and 4 bases from J, the junction contained 16 bases not matched to a gene. CDR3 in amino acids: CASSGPPSRDYQYEQYF. The CDR3 bases are TGTGCCAGCAGCGGCCCTCCCTCCCGGGACTACCAATACGAGCAGTACTTC.

V is TRBV7-3 and J is TRBJ2-3; possibly TRBD2 for D (5 bases). This CDR3 is 14 amino acids long. Trimming removed 5 bases at V and 0 bases at J, with 9 bases between. Germline lookup yields CDR1 SGHTA and CDR2 FQGTGA. The CDR3 DNA is TGTGCCAGCAGCCCTGGACTTAGCACAGATACGCAGTATTTT. It translates to CASSPGLSTDTQYF. The full variable domain, its missing parts supplied by reference TRBV7-3 and TRBJ2-3, is GAGVSQTPSNKVTEKGKYVELRCDPISGHTALYWYRQSLGQGPEFLIYFQGTGAADDSGLPNDRFFAVRPEGSVSTLKIQRTERGDSAVYLCASSPGLSTDTQYFGPGTRLTVL.

This chain links TRBV19 with TRBJ2-5, with 10 nucleotides matching TRBD2. The CDR3 is made up of 16 amino acids. Trimming cost V 3 bases and J 6 bases; bases outside gene matches: 10. The V gene's germline CDR1 is LNHDA and CDR2 SQIVND (reference sequence). The CDR3 sequence: CASSMTASGSQKTQYF. CDR3 nucleotides: TGTGCCAGTAGTATGACCGCTAGCGGGAGTCAGAAGACCCAGTACTTC. The complete variable domain, with remaining parts taken from reference TRBV19 and TRBJ2-5, reads DGGITQSPKYLFRKEGQNVTLSCEQNLNHDAMYWYRQDPGQGLRLIYYSQIVNDFQKGDIAEGYSVSREKKESFPLTVTSAQKNPTAFYLCASSMTASGSQKTQYFGPGTRLLVL.

This CDR3 reads CASSSSGQETQYF. The CDR3 bases are TGTGCCAGCTCATCTAGCGGCCAAGAGACCCAGTACTTC. This chain links TRBV3-1 (or the pseudogene TRBV3-2) with TRBJ2-5; TRBD2 matches at 7 bases. CDR1 and CDR2 (germline): LGHDT, YNNKEL (reference sequence). The CDR3 contains 13 residues. The trim removed 8 bases at V and 1 base at J, leaving 4 bases unmatched.

V is TRBV5-8 and J is TRBJ2-7, with 7 bases aligning to TRBD1. The CDR3 covers 17 residues. Germline V gene sequence: CDR1 SGHTS, CDR2 YDEGEE. The ends lost 5 bases at V and 1 base at J; junction bases unmatched: 15. The CDR3 DNA sequence: TGTGCCAGCAGTAAGTCCCAACCGGGACAGCCGTCCTACGAGCAGTACTTC. Translated: CASSKSQPGQPSYEQYF.